A selection of T cell receptor beta chains follows, all from one sample in a study of blood T cell repertoires in COVID-19. Here immunoSEQ multiplex PCR was the method, and the copy in TCRdb shows in-frame clones only, minus some. This sample has just over 350,000 clones; about 86% occur once, and the top ten carry roughly 7.2%. The sample consisted of peripheral blood. These receptors all stem from a woman aged 55-69 years with COVID-19, enrolled during active disease. CDR3s include the opening cysteine and the closing phenylalanine or tryptophan. Fields, in order: V gene, J gene, clone size, D gene, CDR3 protein, CDR3 DNA. A D gene is named only where the DNA matches it firmly. Rows may omit the clone size; those that give it use once, few, many or a size class.

>TRBV15|TRBJ2-3|-|TRBD2
CATSSASSGSTDTQYF
TGTGCCACCAGCAGCGCGTCTAGCGGGAGCACAGATACGCAGTATTTT
>TRBV20-1|TRBJ1-2|once|TRBD1
CSAGTGGSNTF
TGCAGTGCGGGGACAGGAGGGAGTAACACCTTC
>TRBV30|TRBJ1-5|-|-
CAWSVGGYQPQHF
TGTGCCTGGAGTGTAGGAGGGTATCAGCCCCAGCATTTT
>TRBV18|TRBJ1-5|-|TRBD1
CASSLPGQGNQPQHF
TGTGCCAGCTCACTCCCGGGACAGGGTAATCAGCCCCAGCATTTT
>TRBV7-9|TRBJ2-5|-|TRBD1
CASRAGGWETQYF
TGTGCCAGCAGGGCAGGGGGCTGGGAGACCCAGTACTTC
>TRBV27|TRBJ2-1|-|-
CASSRGSYNEQFF
TGTGCCAGCAGTCGGGGTTCCTACAATGAGCAGTTCTTC
>TRBV30|TRBJ1-1|-|-
CACTAVNTEAFF
TGTGCCTGTACAGCCGTGAACACTGAAGCTTTCTTT
>TRBV7-4|TRBJ1-5|-|TRBD1
CATGDRGSYQPQHF
TGTGCCACTGGGGACAGGGGATCATATCAGCCCCAGCATTTT
>TRBV12-2|TRBJ2-7|-|-
CASRLWGGAEAYEQYF
TGTGCAAGTCGCTTATGGGGAGGGGCAGAAGCCTACGAGCAGTACTTC
>TRBV4-2|TRBJ2-1|-|TRBD2
CASSPTGGASYNEQFF
TGTGCCAGCAGCCCAACCGGGGGGGCCAGCTACAATGAGCAGTTCTTC
>TRBV6-6|TRBJ1-5|many|-
CASSRQNQPQHF
TGTGCCAGCAGTAGACAGAATCAGCCCCAGCATTTT
>TRBV2|TRBJ1-1|-|-
CASSGRTEAFF
TGTGCCAGCAGTGGGAGGACTGAAGCTTTCTTT